This is a list of T cell receptor beta chains from one sample in a study of PD-1 blockade in classical Hodgkin lymphoma. Repertoires were generated with immunoSEQ multiplex PCR, while TCRdb's copy carries only in-frame clones and drops some. The table records over 80,000 clones, roughly 92% of them present only once. The sequences come from peripheral blood mononuclear cells (PBMCs), collected at baseline. The receptors were gathered from a human donor with classical Hodgkin lymphoma. The conserved cysteine and the conserved F or W are not part of the CDR3 here.

cdr3_aa,j_call,v_call
ASSLQGSPPQH,TRBJ1-5,TRBV7-9
ASSRDYNTGELF,TRBJ2-2,TRBV6-4
ASSGGRTNTEAF,TRBJ1-1,TRBV6-6
ASSESPEMNTEAF,TRBJ1-1,TRBV6-1
AWNFFNYGYI,TRBJ1-2,TRBV30
ASSYRAQPQH,TRBJ1-5,TRBV6-5
ASSLEGGSVRKLF,TRBJ1-4,TRBV7-8
SVERTSGETQY,TRBJ2-5,TRBV29-1
ASSGGRDSSRLKF,TRBJ2-1,TRBV5-4
ASSYSGNTIY,TRBJ1-3,TRBV6-1
ASSESEGAKNIQY,TRBJ2-4,TRBV10-2
ARPLCGRADTQY,TRBJ2-3,TRBV5-1
ASSYPTSGRGQQF,TRBJ2-1,TRBV6-5
ASSFRTGSDTQY,TRBJ2-3,TRBV21-1
ASSLGLAGGSDTQY,TRBJ2-3,TRBV7-9
ASSRPARGEGYT,TRBJ1-2,TRBV28
ASSPGVNYGYT,TRBJ1-2,TRBV18
ASSESGRGSYNEQF,TRBJ2-1,TRBV10-1
ASSLELGPSYEQY,TRBJ2-7,TRBV7-6
ASSRTASGIGQF,TRBJ2-1,TRBV18
ASTFGQPLYGYT,TRBJ1-2,TRBV6-6
ASSESGSLRFITDTQY,TRBJ2-3,TRBV2
ASGGGRSHPEQF,TRBJ2-1,TRBV28
ASSLATTGQGAREQY,TRBJ2-7,TRBV5-1
ASSIGANTGELF,TRBJ2-2,TRBV19
ASIGLAGETQY,TRBJ2-5,TRBV19